This TCR beta chain was identified during a study of metastatic and nonmetastatic thyroid tumors. The overall study: Malignant thyroid and benign thyroid patients provided blood and tumor or nodule tissue whose repertoires were compared. Points from the study as a whole: Across blood and tumor, TCR beta diversity in malignant thyroid tumors was reportedly significantly higher than in benign nodules.

Patients underwent thyroid surgery, and none had received any treatment before it. TCRdb recomputed clones from the PCR reads via MiXCR. Of 45,000 or so clones detected, about 4% appear once; the ten largest clones hold about 9.8%. With regard to this clone: The antigen remains unidentified.

CDR1 is GTSNPN, CDR2 SVGIG, per germline (reference sequence). This CDR3 has 16 residues. V lost 0 bases to trimming and J lost 8 bases, with 20 bases between them. The V gene is TRBV30, the J gene TRBJ2-1; D may be TRBD1 or TRBD2 (5 bases each). This clonotype originated in a female donor with papillary thyroid cancer or a benign thyroid nodule (not recorded which). Some clones in this sample may be carry-over from other donors' samples. The source material was blood. CDR3 coding DNA: TGTGCCTGGAGTGTATGGGGTAGCGCGAGGACATATGAGCAGTTCTTC. Encoded protein: CAWSVWGSARTYEQFF.